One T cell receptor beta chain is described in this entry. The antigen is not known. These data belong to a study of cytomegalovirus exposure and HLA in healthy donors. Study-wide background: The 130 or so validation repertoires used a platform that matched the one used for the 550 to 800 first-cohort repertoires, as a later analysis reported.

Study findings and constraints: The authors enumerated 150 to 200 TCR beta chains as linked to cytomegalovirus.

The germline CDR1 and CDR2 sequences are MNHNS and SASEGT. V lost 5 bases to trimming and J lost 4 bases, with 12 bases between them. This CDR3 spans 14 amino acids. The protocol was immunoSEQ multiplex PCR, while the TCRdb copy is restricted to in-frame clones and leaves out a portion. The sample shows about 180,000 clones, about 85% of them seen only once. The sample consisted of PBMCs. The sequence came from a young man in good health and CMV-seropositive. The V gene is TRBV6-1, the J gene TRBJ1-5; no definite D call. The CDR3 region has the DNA TGTGCCAGCAGTTTCGAACCGGGAAATCAGCCCCAGCATTTT. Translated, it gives CASSFEPGNQPQHF.